This TCR beta chain was sequenced during a study of low-dose radiotherapy and immunotherapy resistance in tumors. TRAV- and TRBV-specific primers, spanning alpha and beta chains, primed first-strand cDNA. The authors amplified TCRs for approximately 18 PCR cycles with a constant-region primer and a V-primer adapter. MiXCR was run by TCRdb on the reads, yielding one entry per CDR3 protein. The sample shows 85,000 to 95,000 distinct CDR3 sequences, roughly 9% of them seen only once. The sample holds many counts of this clonotype. Indicated time point: before trial treatment. The treatment that donors received included nivolumab, ipilimumab, aspirin, low-dose cyclophosphamide and low-dose radiotherapy. The length of the CDR3 is 14 residues. The germline gives CDR1 SGHDT, CDR2 YYEEEE. Trimming removed 0 bases from V and 5 bases from J, with 9 bases in between.

Sequencing used PBMCs, obtained before treatment. The V gene is TRBV5-6, the J gene TRBJ2-1; a weak D match, TRBD2 (6 bases). The clonotype was recovered from a male donor with prostate cancer. CDR3 protein: CASSLVLANNEQFF. The CDR3 coding sequence is TGTGCCAGCAGCTTGGTGCTAGCGAACAATGAGCAGTTCTTC.